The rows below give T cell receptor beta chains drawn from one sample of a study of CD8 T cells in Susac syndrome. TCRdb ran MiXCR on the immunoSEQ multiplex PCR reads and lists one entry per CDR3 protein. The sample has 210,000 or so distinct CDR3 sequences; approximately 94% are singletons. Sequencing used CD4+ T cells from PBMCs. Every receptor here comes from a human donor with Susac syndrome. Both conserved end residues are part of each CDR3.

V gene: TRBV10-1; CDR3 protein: CASSKAWNTEAFF
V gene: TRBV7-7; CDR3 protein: CASSLVSPTGQETQYF
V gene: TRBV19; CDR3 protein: CASSIDLGEKLFF
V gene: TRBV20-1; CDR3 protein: CSARAFETELYGYTF
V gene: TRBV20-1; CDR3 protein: CSARAGMGQGFSGNTIYF
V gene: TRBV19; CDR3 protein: CASSRRTSGDVGGELFF
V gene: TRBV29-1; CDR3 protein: CSVGGSGGEQFF
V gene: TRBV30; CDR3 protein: CAWSVDQNYGYTF
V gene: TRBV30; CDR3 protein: CAWSGAGGPTDTQYF
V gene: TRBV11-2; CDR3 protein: CASSPNLRTSGGVAKNIQYF
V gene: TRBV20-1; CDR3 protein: CSATRSSYNEQFF
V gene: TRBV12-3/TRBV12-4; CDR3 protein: CASSSGQGNEQYF
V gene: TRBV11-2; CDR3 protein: CASSDGRYNEQFF
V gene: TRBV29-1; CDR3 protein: CSGLAGGADTQYF
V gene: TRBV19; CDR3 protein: CASSGTGGPYEQYF
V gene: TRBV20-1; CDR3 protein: CSARPPRGYTDTQYF
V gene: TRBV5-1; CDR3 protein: CASSDEALGYGYTF
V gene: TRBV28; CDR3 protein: CATGWGFQETQYF
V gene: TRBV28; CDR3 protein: CASSFVGPLDYGYTF
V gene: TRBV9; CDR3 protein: CASSVVDTNYGYTF
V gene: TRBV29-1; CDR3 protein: CSVVSGGAYEQFF
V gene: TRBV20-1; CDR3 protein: CSARGFTDTQYF
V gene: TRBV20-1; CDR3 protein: CSLQAKSGYEQYF
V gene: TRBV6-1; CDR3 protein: CASTPDRFEDTQYF
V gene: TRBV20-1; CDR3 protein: CSTARRQADGYTF
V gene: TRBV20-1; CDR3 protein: CSAPQGGENIQYF
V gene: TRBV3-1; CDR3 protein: CASSHRLLATYNEQFF
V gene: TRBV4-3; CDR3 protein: CASSQEGREETRNYGAPYEQYF
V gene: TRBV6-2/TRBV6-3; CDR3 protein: CASSDPRTDEDSPLHF
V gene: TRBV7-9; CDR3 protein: CASSLAPLAIEQFF
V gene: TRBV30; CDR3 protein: CAWERGPVQLKQYF
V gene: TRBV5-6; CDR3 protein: CASSLNAGNTIYF
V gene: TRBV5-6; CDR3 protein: CASRDRGPHYEQFF
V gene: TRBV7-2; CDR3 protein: CASSLGQALTYEQYF
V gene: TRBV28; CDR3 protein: CASSSTPGGGYGYTF
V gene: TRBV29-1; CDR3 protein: CSVGAQVANYGYTF
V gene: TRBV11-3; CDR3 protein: CASSLGPATYEQYF
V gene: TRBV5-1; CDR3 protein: CASSSGGITDTQYF
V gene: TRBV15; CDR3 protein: CATSRDRGMETQYF
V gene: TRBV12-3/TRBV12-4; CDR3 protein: CASRGVGAEAFF
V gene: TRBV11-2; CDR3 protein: CASSQDRASRSPLHF
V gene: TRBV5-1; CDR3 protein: CASRAGTNYEQYF
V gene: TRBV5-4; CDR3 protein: CASSLPRANEQFF
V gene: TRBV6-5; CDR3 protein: CASSYSPDSYEQYF
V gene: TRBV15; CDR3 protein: CATAGGPSTDTQYF
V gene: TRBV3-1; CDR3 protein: CASSRDSTSQPQHF
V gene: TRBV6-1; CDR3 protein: CASSEAPQSSGNTIYF
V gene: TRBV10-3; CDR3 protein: CAISEPTGDYEQYF